What follows is one T cell receptor beta chain and its context. This entry comes from a study of T cells in women clearing cervical HPV infection. Study-level background: Case blood was drawn when the lesion was first found; control blood after infection became undetectable.

Only in-frame clones appear in the TCRdb table, and some are missing; sequencing was by immunoSEQ multiplex PCR. Recorded here are roughly 15,000 clones; the top ten clones represent about 11%. This sequence was found in a woman aged 18 to 69 with a cervical HPV16 infection that either progressed to CIN3+ or cleared (not recorded which). The source material was blood buffy coat.

This CDR3 is CASGDRANSNQPQHF. The part of the CDR3 DNA that was read is TGTGCCAGCGGGGACAGGGCAAATAGCAATCAGCCC. The chain joins TRBV2 to TRBJ1-5; 9 positions match TRBD1. The read is 3 residues too short to cover the CDR3 end, so that end is filled in from the germline J gene. From germline, CDR1 is SNHLY and CDR2 FYNNEI. This CDR3 is 15 amino acids long. J lost 0 bases, V lost 8 bases, and 5 bases had no gene match.